One TCR beta chain is described in this entry. The table came from immunoSEQ multiplex PCR; TCRdb's copy has only in-frame clones and leaves some out. The sample consists of some 100,000 clones, more than 75% of them appearing once. These data belong to a study of glioma-infiltrating T cells after dendritic cell vaccination. The wider study: Samples are from glioblastoma patients in Phase I and II dendritic cell vaccine trials.

In germline, CDR1 is SGDLS, CDR2 YYNGEE. This CDR3 has 12 amino acids. V was trimmed by 2 bases and J by 6 bases, leaving 8 bases between them. The clonotype comes from a human donor with glioblastoma. V usage is TRBV9 and J usage is TRBJ1-2; no reliable D call. The sequenced sample was blood, obtained before dendritic cell vaccination. CDR3 DNA sequence: TGTGCCAGCAGCGTGCGAGGGAATGGCTACACCTTC. Translated, it gives CASSVRGNGYTF. The full variable domain, in which reference TRBV9 and TRBJ1-2 provide the parts outside the CDR3, is DSGVTQTPKHLITATGQRVTLRCSPRSGDLSVYWYQQSLDQGLQFLIQYYNGEERAKGNILERFSAQQFPDLHSELNLSSLELGDSALYFCASSVRGNGYTFGSGTRLTVV.